This T cell receptor (beta chain) was sequenced in a study of shared clonotypes between healthy human individuals. Study-wide points: Shared clonotypes: 4.5% to 5% naive CD4, about 3.5% naive CD8, about 2.5% memory CD4, 0.4% memory CD8. Rarefaction indicated that sorted-subset sequencing remained incomplete although depth was large.

Germline V CDR1 and CDR2: SGHRS, YFSETQ. Trimming cost V 4 bases and J 10 bases; bases outside gene matches: 6. The CDR3 sequence is 15 residues long. Profiled with immunoSEQ multiplex PCR; TCRdb holds only in-frame clones, not every one. This table has about 1.1 million clones, approximately 80% appearing once. Points on this clone: Its antigen remains unknown.

The chain employs TRBV5-1 and TRBJ2-1; TRBD2 matches at 15 bases. This clonotype was sampled from a man between 18 and 29 years old in good health. Some clones in this sample may be carry-over from other donors' samples. The sequenced sample consisted of memory CD4+ T cells from PBMCs. Subset indicated: CD45RA-negative fraction. This CDR3 reads CASSGLAGGPGEQFF. The CDR3 DNA follows: TGCGCCAGCAGCGGACTAGCGGGAGGGCCTGGCGAGCAGTTCTTC.